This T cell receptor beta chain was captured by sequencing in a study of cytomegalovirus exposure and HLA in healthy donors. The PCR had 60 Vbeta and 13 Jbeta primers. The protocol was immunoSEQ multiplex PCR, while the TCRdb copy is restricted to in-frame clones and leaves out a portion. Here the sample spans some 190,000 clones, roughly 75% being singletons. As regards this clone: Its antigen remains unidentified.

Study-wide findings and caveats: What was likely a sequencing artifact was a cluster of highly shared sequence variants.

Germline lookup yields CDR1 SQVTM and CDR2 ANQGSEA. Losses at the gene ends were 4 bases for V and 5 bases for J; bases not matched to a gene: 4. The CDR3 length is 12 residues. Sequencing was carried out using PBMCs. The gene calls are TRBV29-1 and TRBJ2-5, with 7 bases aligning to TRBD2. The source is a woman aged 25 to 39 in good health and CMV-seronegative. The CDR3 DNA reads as TGCAGCGTTGTTGAGGGAGGGGAGACCCAGTACTTC. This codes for CSVVEGGETQYF.